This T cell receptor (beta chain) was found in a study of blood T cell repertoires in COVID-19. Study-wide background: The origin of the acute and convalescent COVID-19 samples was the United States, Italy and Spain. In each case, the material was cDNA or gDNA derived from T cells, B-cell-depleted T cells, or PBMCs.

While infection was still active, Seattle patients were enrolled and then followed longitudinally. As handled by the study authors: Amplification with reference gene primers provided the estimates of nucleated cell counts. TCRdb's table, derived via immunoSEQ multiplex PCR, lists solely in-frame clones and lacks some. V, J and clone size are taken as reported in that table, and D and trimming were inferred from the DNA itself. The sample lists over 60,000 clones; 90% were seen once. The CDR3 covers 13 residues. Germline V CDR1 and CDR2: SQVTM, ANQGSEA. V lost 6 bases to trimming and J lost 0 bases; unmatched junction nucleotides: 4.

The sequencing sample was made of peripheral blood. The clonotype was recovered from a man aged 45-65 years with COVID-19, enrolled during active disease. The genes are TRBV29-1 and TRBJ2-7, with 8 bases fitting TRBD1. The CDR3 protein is CSVSGTGSYEQYF. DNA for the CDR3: TGCAGCGTCTCCGGGACAGGCTCCTACGAGCAGTACTTC.